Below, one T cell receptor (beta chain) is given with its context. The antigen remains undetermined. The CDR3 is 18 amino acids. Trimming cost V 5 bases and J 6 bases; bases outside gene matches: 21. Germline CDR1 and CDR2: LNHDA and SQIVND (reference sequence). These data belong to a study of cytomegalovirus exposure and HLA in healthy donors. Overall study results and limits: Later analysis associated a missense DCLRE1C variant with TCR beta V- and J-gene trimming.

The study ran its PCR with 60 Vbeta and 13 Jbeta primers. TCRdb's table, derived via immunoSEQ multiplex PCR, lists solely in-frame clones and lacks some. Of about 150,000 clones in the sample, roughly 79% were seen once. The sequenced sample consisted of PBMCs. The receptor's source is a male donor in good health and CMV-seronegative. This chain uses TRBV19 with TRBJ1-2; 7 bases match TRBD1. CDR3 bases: TGTGCCAGTAGTTCGGAAAGCCTCAGGGGGAAGGTCAAAAATGGCTACACCTTC. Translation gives CASSSESLRGKVKNGYTF.